A selection of T cell receptor beta chains follows, all from one sample in a study of cytomegalovirus exposure and HLA in healthy donors. The assay was immunoSEQ multiplex PCR, and TCRdb's table has in-frame clones only and misses some. The sample contains roughly 84,000 clones, around 78% of which appear only once. The sequenced material came from PBMCs. Every receptor here comes from a male donor in good health and CMV-seropositive. The CDR3 runs from the conserved cysteine through the conserved F or W. The D gene is left open where the match is weak. Not all rows give a size; the values are once, few, many and, for expanded clones, a class.

v_call	j_call	d_call	clone_size	cdr3_aa	cdr3_nt
TRBV27	TRBJ2-7	TRBD2	-	CASSLGRAGYEQYF	TGTGCCAGCAGTCTCGGGAGGGCCGGATACGAGCAGTACTTC
TRBV6-5	TRBJ2-2	TRBD1	-	CASTRTGDNTGELFF	TGTGCCAGCACCCGGACAGGTGATAACACCGGGGAGCTGTTTTTT
TRBV2	TRBJ1-2	TRBD1	few	CASSGVRGRSYGYTF	TGTGCCAGCAGTGGGGTCAGGGGGCGATCCTATGGCTACACCTTC
TRBV28	TRBJ1-2	-	-	CASWGSPPAGRGKYGYTF	TGTGCCAGCTGGGGATCCCCCCCCGCCGGCAGGGGTAAATATGGCTACACCTTC
TRBV14	TRBJ1-1	TRBD1	-	CASSQAGRQGAGAFF	TGTGCCAGCAGCCAAGCAGGGAGACAGGGGGCGGGTGCTTTCTTT
TRBV27	TRBJ2-7	-	-	CASSSLSSYEQYF	TGTGCCAGCAGTTCCCTGAGCTCCTACGAGCAGTACTTC
TRBV5-4	TRBJ1-1	-	-	CASSLRVEGSTEAFF	TGTGCCAGCAGCCTCCGGGTCGAGGGATCCACTGAAGCTTTCTTT
TRBV20-1	TRBJ2-1	-	-	CSASYGDSLFF	TGCAGTGCTAGTTACGGGGACTCTTTATTCTTC
TRBV18	TRBJ2-7	TRBD1	-	CASSRDRESYEQYF	TGTGCCAGCTCACGGGACAGGGAATCCTACGAGCAGTACTTC
TRBV6-5	TRBJ1-1	-	-	CASSREAETFF	TGTGCCAGCAGTCGGGAGGCTGAAACTTTCTTT
TRBV5-4	TRBJ2-3	-	-	CASSLTSSDTQYF	TGTGCCAGCAGCTTGACTAGCTCAGATACGCAGTATTTT
TRBV9	TRBJ2-5	TRBD2	-	CASSARGGLASRETQYF	TGTGCCAGCAGCGCTAGGGGTGGACTAGCCTCCAGGGAGACCCAGTACTTC
TRBV7-6	TRBJ2-3	-	-	CASSLGSGWSRPLRTDTQYF	TGTGCCAGCAGCTTAGGGTCTGGCTGGAGTCGACCGCTCCGCACAGATACGCAGTATTTT
TRBV6-5	TRBJ1-3	-	-	CASSYSKQPSGNTIYF	TGTGCCAGCAGTTACTCGAAACAGCCCTCTGGAAACACCATATATTTT
TRBV20-1	TRBJ2-3	-	once	CSARPGRTQYF	TGCAGTGCTAGACCCGGCAGGACGCAGTATTTT
TRBV5-1	TRBJ2-3	-	once	CASSLAIGTDTQYF	TGCGCCAGCAGCTTGGCCATAGGCACAGATACGCAGTATTTT
TRBV7-2	TRBJ2-2	TRBD2	-	CASSLELAGGPLDTGELFF	TGTGCCAGCAGCTTAGAGCTAGCGGGAGGGCCTCTTGACACCGGGGAGCTGTTTTTT
TRBV11-2	TRBJ2-7	TRBD2	-	CASSLDPAGAYEQYF	TGTGCCAGCAGCTTAGATCCCGCGGGGGCCTACGAGCAGTACTTC
TRBV2	TRBJ1-4	-	-	CASSHRVEKLFF	TGTGCCAGCAGTCACAGGGTTGAAAAACTGTTTTTT
TRBV7-9	TRBJ2-1	-	-	CASSHLALSSYNEQFF	TGTGCCAGCAGCCATCTAGCGTTGAGCTCCTACAATGAGCAGTTCTTC
TRBV7-2	TRBJ1-1	-	few	CASSRAPGMNTEAFF	TGTGCCAGCAGCAGAGCACCAGGGATGAACACTGAAGCTTTCTTT
TRBV5-1	TRBJ2-4	TRBD1	-	CASSRRQGDKNIQYF	TGCGCCAGCAGCCGGCGACAGGGGGACAAAAACATTCAGTACTTC
TRBV28	TRBJ2-7	-	-	CASSPQTEAYEQYF	TGTGCCAGCAGTCCCCAGACAGAAGCCTACGAGCAGTACTTC
TRBV10-3	TRBJ2-1	TRBD1	-	CAISDLRDRGLYEQFF	TGTGCCATCAGTGATTTAAGGGACAGGGGGCTCTATGAGCAGTTCTTC
TRBV10-3	TRBJ1-1	TRBD1	-	CAAGTGLNTEAFF	TGTGCCGCCGGGACAGGGTTGAACACTGAAGCTTTCTTT
TRBV13	TRBJ2-7	-	-	CASRGGGLRYEQYF	TGTGCCAGCCGTGGAGGAGGGCTCCGCTACGAGCAGTACTTC
TRBV7-2	TRBJ1-2	TRBD1	-	CASSIGTGGGFYGYTF	TGTGCCAGCAGCATAGGGACAGGGGGCGGGTTCTATGGCTACACCTTC
TRBV27	TRBJ2-7	TRBD1	-	CASSLYGQGWTTYEQYF	TGTGCCAGCAGTTTATACGGACAGGGGTGGACAACCTACGAGCAGTACTTC
TRBV7-2	TRBJ2-3	-	-	CASSLGVRYTDTQYF	TGTGCCAGCAGCTTGGGAGTCCGATACACAGATACGCAGTATTTT
TRBV28	TRBJ2-7	-	-	CASSLPLPGPPEQYF	TGTGCCAGCAGTCTACCCCTCCCAGGGCCCCCCGAGCAGTACTTC
TRBV28	TRBJ1-2	TRBD1	-	CASRTTGINGYTF	TGTGCCAGCAGGACGACAGGGATTAATGGCTACACCTTC
TRBV7-2	TRBJ2-1	-	few	CASSLFPRGRGNEQFF	TGTGCCAGCAGCCTCTTCCCCCGGGGGAGAGGAAATGAGCAGTTCTTC
TRBV6-5	TRBJ1-1	-	few	CASSYGGFSNTEAFF	TGTGCCAGCAGTTATGGGGGGTTCTCGAACACTGAAGCTTTCTTT
TRBV9	TRBJ2-1	-	-	CASSVGGGTVDNEQFF	TGTGCCAGCAGCGTAGGTGGCGGGACGGTCGACAATGAGCAGTTCTTC
TRBV30	TRBJ1-2	TRBD1	-	CAWSVQGIGYTF	TGTGCCTGGAGTGTACAGGGGATAGGCTACACCTTC
TRBV4-1	TRBJ1-4	-	-	CASSQVLGQTNEKLFF	TGCGCCAGCAGCCAAGTTTTAGGACAGACTAATGAAAAACTGTTTTTT
TRBV7-6	TRBJ2-5	-	-	CASRDTLSGKPPETQYF	TGTGCCAGCAGAGACACGTTATCAGGGAAACCCCCAGAGACCCAGTACTTC
TRBV9	TRBJ2-7	-	-	CASSVGGGGRQYF	TGTGCCAGCAGCGTAGGAGGAGGAGGCAGGCAGTACTTC
TRBV7-9	TRBJ2-7	-	few	CASSSAYTYEQYF	TGTGCCAGCAGCTCCGCGTATACCTACGAGCAGTACTTC
TRBV5-1	TRBJ2-5	TRBD2	once	CASSLGLAGGLETQYF	TGCGCCAGCAGCTTGGGGCTAGCGGGAGGGTTAGAGACCCAGTACTTC
TRBV7-9	TRBJ2-7	TRBD1	-	CASSESLGQATYEQYF	TGTGCCAGCAGCGAATCCCTGGGACAGGCTACCTACGAGCAGTACTTC
TRBV19	TRBJ1-4	TRBD1	-	CASSMTGGNEKLFF	TGTGCCAGTAGTATGACAGGGGGTAATGAAAAACTGTTTTTT
TRBV19	TRBJ2-3	-	once	CASSGPRTESTDTQYF	TGTGCCAGTAGTGGCCCGAGGACAGAAAGCACAGATACGCAGTATTTT
TRBV19	TRBJ2-1	TRBD2	-	CASPGLAGRPEQFF	TGTGCCAGCCCGGGACTAGCGGGAAGGCCTGAGCAGTTCTTC
TRBV2	TRBJ1-2	TRBD1	-	CASMPGQGPILYGYTF	TGTGCCAGCATGCCGGGACAGGGCCCAATTCTATATGGCTACACCTTC
TRBV5-4	TRBJ2-3	-	few	CASSLALDSLRDTQYF	TGTGCCAGCAGCTTGGCCCTTGACTCGCTAAGGGATACGCAGTATTTT
TRBV7-9	TRBJ1-1	TRBD1	once	CASTIGQGLAEAFF	TGTGCCAGCACCATCGGACAGGGGCTCGCTGAAGCTTTCTTT
TRBV27	TRBJ2-1	TRBD2	-	CASSLAASGGEQFF	TGTGCCAGCAGTTTAGCGGCCAGCGGGGGCGAGCAGTTCTTC
TRBV28	TRBJ2-7	-	-	CASSLARTEQYF	TGTGCCAGCAGCCTAGCCCGGACCGAGCAGTACTTC
TRBV18	TRBJ1-4	TRBD1	-	CASSLSTRGNEKLFF	TGTGCCAGCTCACTGAGTACCAGGGGGAATGAAAAACTGTTTTTT
TRBV7-2	TRBJ2-2	-	-	CASSLQRGELFF	TGTGCCAGCAGCCTTCAGAGGGGGGAGCTGTTTTTT
TRBV19	TRBJ2-7	-	-	CASSADLQQGYEQYF	TGTGCCAGTAGTGCGGATCTACAACAGGGATACGAGCAGTACTTC
TRBV6-5	TRBJ1-1	TRBD1	-	CASSLQGAVIKTEAFF	TGTGCCAGCAGTTTACAGGGGGCGGTGATTAAGACTGAAGCTTTCTTT
TRBV9	TRBJ2-1	-	-	CASSVYSSSYNEQFF	TGTGCCAGCAGCGTATACTCCTCCTCCTACAATGAGCAGTTCTTC